This T cell receptor beta chain was recorded in a study of CD8 T cells in ankylosing spondylitis. J was trimmed by 5 bases and V by 4 bases; bases with no gene match: 9. The germline CDR1 and CDR2 sequences are SSHAT and FNYEAQ (reference sequence). The length of the CDR3 is 15 residues. TCRdb re-derived calls from the 5' RACE reads in MiXCR, one entry per CDR3 protein. The sample has about 240,000 distinct CDR3 sequences; about 24% are singletons. This receptor was identified in a male donor with ankylosing spondylitis or in good health (not recorded which). V and J are TRBV7-7 and TRBJ2-7; the match to TRBD1 covers 9 bases. The material sequenced was blood, either unsorted or a sorted T cell fraction (not recorded which). The CDR3 nucleotides read TGTGCCAGCAGCTCCGGGACAGGGCCTTACCACGAGCAGTACTTC. It is translated as CASSSGTGPYHEQYF. Looking up the rest from reference TRBV7-7 and TRBJ2-7 gives the full variable domain: GAGVSQSPRYKVTKRGQDVTLRCDPISSHATLYWYQQALGQGPEFLTYFNYEAQPDKSGLPSDRFSAERPEGSISTLTIQRTEQRDSAMYRCASSSGTGPYHEQYFGPGTRLTVT.